The rows below give T cell receptor beta chains drawn from one sample of a study of naive and memory T cell subsets. TCRdb reanalysed the UMI-ligation and nested PCR reads using MiXCR and keeps one entry per CDR3 protein. The sample lists more than 100,000 distinct CDR3 sequences, roughly 36% occurring once. The sequencing input was central memory CD4+ T cells from blood. Every receptor here comes from a human donor in good health. CDR3s include the opening cysteine and the closing phenylalanine or tryptophan. The order of the fields is CDR3 length, clone size, V gene, D gene, J gene, CDR3 DNA, CDR3 protein. D genes are given only for firm matches. Clone size appears in some rows only: once, few, many, or a class for an expanded clone.

cdr3_length: 14
clone_size: .
v_call: TRBV6-5
d_call: TRBD1
j_call: TRBJ2-7
cdr3_nt: TGTGCCAGCAGTATGGGACAGGGGCACTACGAGCAGTACTTC
cdr3_aa: CASSMGQGHYEQYF

cdr3_length: 18
clone_size: .
v_call: TRBV7-9
d_call: .
j_call: TRBJ2-1
cdr3_nt: TGTGCCAGCAGCTTAGGAAAGATAGGGCAGAACCCTTACAATGAGCAGTTCTTC
cdr3_aa: CASSLGKIGQNPYNEQFF

cdr3_length: 13
clone_size: few
v_call: TRBV11-3
d_call: .
j_call: TRBJ2-7
cdr3_nt: TGTGCCAGCAGCGCGGGAAGCTCCTACGAGCAGTACTTC
cdr3_aa: CASSAGSSYEQYF

cdr3_length: 15
clone_size: .
v_call: TRBV7-2
d_call: .
j_call: TRBJ1-2
cdr3_nt: TGTGCCAGCAGCTCCCGTACCTCAAGGATCTATGGCTACACCTTC
cdr3_aa: CASSSRTSRIYGYTF

cdr3_length: 15
clone_size: few
v_call: TRBV7-8
d_call: .
j_call: TRBJ2-7
cdr3_nt: TGTGCCAGCAGCTTAGGTAAAGGGTTGAGTCGGGAGCAGTACTTC
cdr3_aa: CASSLGKGLSREQYF

cdr3_length: 15
clone_size: .
v_call: TRBV7-8
d_call: .
j_call: TRBJ2-5
cdr3_nt: TGTGCCAGCAGCTCCGACTCCGGGTTCCAAGAGACCCAGTACTTC
cdr3_aa: CASSSDSGFQETQYF

cdr3_length: 15
clone_size: .
v_call: TRBV3-1
d_call: .
j_call: TRBJ2-1
cdr3_nt: TGTGCCAGCAGCCAAGATCAGAAAAGGGGTGATGGGCCGTTCTTC
cdr3_aa: CASSQDQKRGDGPFF

cdr3_length: 13
clone_size: .
v_call: TRBV19
d_call: TRBD1
j_call: TRBJ2-1
cdr3_nt: TGTGCCAGTAGCCGGGACAGGGACAATGAGCAGTTCTTC
cdr3_aa: CASSRDRDNEQFF

cdr3_length: 13
clone_size: few
v_call: TRBV12-3/TRBV12-4
d_call: TRBD1
j_call: TRBJ2-4
cdr3_nt: TGTGCCAGCAGTTCGACAGGGATAAACATTCAGTACTTC
cdr3_aa: CASSSTGINIQYF

cdr3_length: 14
clone_size: .
v_call: TRBV12-3/TRBV12-4
d_call: .
j_call: TRBJ1-6
cdr3_nt: TGTGCCAGCAGTTTGCAGGGGAATAATTCACCCCTCCACTTT
cdr3_aa: CASSLQGNNSPLHF

cdr3_length: 11
clone_size: many
v_call: TRBV7-2
d_call: .
j_call: TRBJ2-7
cdr3_nt: TGTGCCAGCTCCGACCGGTACGAGCAGTACTTC
cdr3_aa: CASSDRYEQYF

cdr3_length: 13
clone_size: few
v_call: TRBV28
d_call: .
j_call: TRBJ2-2
cdr3_nt: TGTGCCAGCTACGAGGGTCGGGTCGGGGAGCTGTTTTTT
cdr3_aa: CASYEGRVGELFF

cdr3_length: 17
clone_size: .
v_call: TRBV20-1
d_call: TRBD1
j_call: TRBJ2-7
cdr3_nt: TGCAGTGCTACCCTAACTAGGGGACAGCGGATTCCCTACGAGCAGTACTTC
cdr3_aa: CSATLTRGQRIPYEQYF

cdr3_length: 15
clone_size: few
v_call: TRBV3-1
d_call: .
j_call: TRBJ2-7
cdr3_nt: TGTGCCAGCAGCCTCAGGGGCCTAAGCTCCTACGAGCAGTACTTC
cdr3_aa: CASSLRGLSSYEQYF